These 8 T cell receptor beta chains share one sample of origin, sequenced in a study of T cell repertoires in cytomegalovirus infection. TCRdb re-called the reads with MiXCR, one entry per CDR3 protein. The table records fewer than 650,000 distinct CDR3 sequences, under 45% of them present only once. These receptors lack a known antigen. The material was cultured PBMCs, obtained from culture after CMV antigen stimulation. The receptors shown here come from a human donor in good health (CMV status not recorded). Some clones in this sample may be carry-over from other donors' samples.

The chain links TRBV12-3 or TRBV12-4 to TRBJ1-2; 7 nucleotides agree with TRBD1. The J segment lost 5 bases and the V segment lost 4 bases, leaving 7 bases of the junction unmatched. CDR3 length equals 14 residues. DNA for the CDR3: TGTGCCAGCAGTTCCGGGGACAGACTTTATGGCTACACCTTC. Residues: CASSSGDRLYGYTF.

The chain combines TRBV19 with TRBJ1-5, with D possibly TRBD1 on 6 matching bases. Germline CDR1 is LNHDA and CDR2 is SQIVND (reference sequence). Trimming removed 3 bases at V and 1 base at J, with 10 bases between. The CDR3 contains 15 residues. As DNA, the CDR3 is TGTGCCAGTAGTATTACAGGGTTGAGCAATCAGCCCCAGCATTTT. It yields the protein CASSITGLSNQPQHF. The variable domain in full, completed from reference TRBV19 and TRBJ1-5, reads DGGITQSPKYLFRKEGQNVTLSCEQNLNHDAMYWYRQDPGQGLRLIYYSQIVNDFQKGDIAEGYSVSREKKESFPLTVTSAQKNPTAFYLCASSITGLSNQPQHFGDGTRLSIL.

This clonotype was seen more than once but under ten times. This chain uses TRBV19 with TRBJ1-5, with D hard to call. The CDR3 extends over 15 amino acids. V was trimmed by 11 bases and J by 0 bases, leaving 17 bases between them. Germline-derived CDR1 and CDR2 are LNHDA and SQIVND (reference sequence). The CDR3 region has the DNA TGTGCCTCAAGAAGGGTGGCAACTAGCAATCAGCCCCAGCATTTT. Translation gives CASRRVATSNQPQHF.

Many counts were recorded for this clonotype. This chain links TRBV3-1 with TRBJ1-1; D gene ambiguous. Trimming pared 1 base from V and 0 bases from J, leaving 3 bases between. This CDR3 spans 13 amino acids. The germline V gene has CDR1 LGHDT and CDR2 YNNKEL (reference sequence). In DNA form, the CDR3 reads TGTGCCAGCAGCCAAGTTTTGAACACTGAAGCTTTCTTT. It codes for CASSQVLNTEAFF.

This clonotype appeared a few times. The CDR3 bases are TGTGCCAGCAGCTTAGTCAGGGGTGATTTCTACGAGCAGTACTTC. Translated, it gives CASSLVRGDFYEQYF. The chain uses TRBV7-2 and TRBJ2-7; possible D gene TRBD1, 6 bases. The CDR3 is 15 amino acids. Trimming removed 1 base at V and 3 bases at J, with 13 bases between. From germline, CDR1 is SGHTA and CDR2 FQGNSA.

The V gene is TRBV9, the J gene TRBJ1-1; 9 bases line up with TRBD1. CDR3 length: 16 residues. Germline V gene data show CDR1 as SGDLS and CDR2 as YYNGEE. V was clipped by 4 bases and J by 1 base; unmatched bases: 8. The CDR3 spells CASSPTGQGTNTEAFF. CDR3 in DNA: TGTGCCAGCAGCCCCACGGGACAGGGTACGAACACTGAAGCTTTCTTT.

This clonotype has just a few counts. The gene calls are TRBV7-2 and TRBJ2-7, with a possible D match to TRBD2 (5 bases). Germline V CDR1 and CDR2: SGHTA, FQGNSA. The CDR3 spans 12 residues. V lost 6 bases, J lost 5 bases, and 11 bases lay in between. The CDR3 DNA is TGTGCCAGCAGACCACTAGTCGACGAGCAGTACTTC. Translation: CASRPLVDEQYF.

This chain uses TRBV7-2 with TRBJ2-3; D not resolved. The V gene's germline CDR1 is SGHTA and CDR2 FQGNSA. This CDR3 is 12 amino acids long. Deletions cut 5 bases from V and 8 bases from J, with 11 bases between. The CDR3 DNA is TGTGCCAGCAGCCTAGAGGCGGCTACGCAGTATTTT. Its protein is CASSLEAATQYF.